The subject of this entry is one TCR beta chain. V lost 10 bases and J 5 bases, leaving 15 bases between the germline ends. The CDR3 is 13 residues long. Germline CDR1 is SNHLY and CDR2 is FYNNEI. In the library, individual cDNA molecules carried attached unique molecular identifiers. TCRdb processed the 5' RACE reads anew with MiXCR; each CDR3 protein has one entry. The table records roughly 56,000 distinct CDR3 sequences, 7.5% to 10% of them present only once. This record belongs to a study of early T cells in non-severe SARS-CoV-2 infection. Study background: Chains stayed unpaired after sequencing of bulk RNA from unsorted whole blood.

V usage is TRBV2 and J usage is TRBJ2-1; D tentatively fits TRBD1 or TRBD2 (5 bases each). The receptor's source is an adult who was a healthcare worker with PCR-confirmed SARS-CoV-2 infection or an uninfected control (not recorded which). Sequenced material: whole blood. The CDR3 is CANGAIQDNEQFF. CDR3 coding DNA: TGTGCCAACGGGGCAATCCAGGACAATGAGCAGTTCTTC.